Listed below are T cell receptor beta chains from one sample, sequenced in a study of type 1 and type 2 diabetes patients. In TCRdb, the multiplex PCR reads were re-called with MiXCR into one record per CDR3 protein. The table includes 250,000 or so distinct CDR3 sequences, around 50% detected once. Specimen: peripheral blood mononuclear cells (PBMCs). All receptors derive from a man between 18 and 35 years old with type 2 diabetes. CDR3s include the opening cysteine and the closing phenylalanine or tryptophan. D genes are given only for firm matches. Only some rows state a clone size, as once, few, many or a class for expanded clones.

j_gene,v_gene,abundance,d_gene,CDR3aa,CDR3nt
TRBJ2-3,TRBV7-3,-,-,CASSLMGTDTQYF,TGTGCCAGCAGCTTAATGGGGACAGATACGCAGTATTTT
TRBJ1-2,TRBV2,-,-,CASSDKPGQGSGGYTF,TGTGCCAGCAGTGATAAACCGGGTCAGGGAAGTGGCGGCTACACCTTC
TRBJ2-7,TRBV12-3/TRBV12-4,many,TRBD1,CASSNRFSGQGKSYEQYF,TGTGCCAGCAGTAACCGTTTTTCGGGACAGGGAAAAAGCTACGAGCAGTACTTC
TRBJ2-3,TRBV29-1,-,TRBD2,CSVVSSGPSTDTQYF,TGCAGCGTTGTCTCTAGCGGGCCTAGCACAGATACGCAGTATTTT
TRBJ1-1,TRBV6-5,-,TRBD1,CASSADRGLKTEAFF,TGTGCCAGCAGTGCTGACAGGGGGCTGAAAACTGAAGCTTTCTTT
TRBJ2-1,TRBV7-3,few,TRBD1,CASSVQGALYNEQFF,TGTGCCAGCAGCGTACAGGGGGCCTTGTACAATGAGCAGTTCTTC
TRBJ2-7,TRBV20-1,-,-,CSSDGAGPSYEQYF,TGCAGTTCGGACGGGGCAGGTCCCTCCTACGAGCAGTACTTC
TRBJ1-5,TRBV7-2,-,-,CASSFDLGRPQHF,TGTGCCAGCAGCTTCGATTTGGGTCGGCCCCAGCATTTT
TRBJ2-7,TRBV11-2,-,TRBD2,CASSLGLAGTYGQYF,TGTGCCAGCAGCTTGGGACTAGCGGGAACCTACGGGCAGTACTTC
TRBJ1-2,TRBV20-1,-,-,CSAGDGYTF,TGCAGTGCAGGTGATGGCTACACCTTC
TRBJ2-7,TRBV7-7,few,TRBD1,CASSMGQLYEQYF,TGTGCTAGCAGCATGGGACAGCTCTACGAGCAGTACTTC
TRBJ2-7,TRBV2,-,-,CASSEQGPQYF,TGTGCCAGCAGTGAACAGGGGCCCCAGTACTTC
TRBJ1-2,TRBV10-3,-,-,CAISESSGPPDGYTF,TGTGCCATCAGTGAGTCGTCCGGCCCTCCGGATGGCTACACCTTC
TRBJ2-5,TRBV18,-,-,CASSPGPWGREQETQYF,TGTGCCAGCTCACCAGGCCCCTGGGGACGGGAACAAGAGACCCAGTACTTC
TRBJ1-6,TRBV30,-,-,CAWSSGAGSYSPLHF,TGTGCCTGGAGTTCCGGGGCCGGCTCATATTCACCCCTCCACTTT
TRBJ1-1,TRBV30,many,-,CAWISNTEAFF,TGTGCCTGGATCTCGAACACTGAAGCTTTCTTT
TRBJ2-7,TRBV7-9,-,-,CASGLQSYEQYF,TGTGCCAGCGGACTCCAATCCTACGAGCAGTACTTC
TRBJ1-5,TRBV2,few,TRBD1,CASSESSGGRQPQHF,TGTGCCAGCAGTGAGTCTTCAGGGGGTCGACAGCCCCAGCATTTT
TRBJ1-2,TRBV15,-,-,CATSTRQSERGYTF,TGTGCCACCAGCACCCGACAGAGCGAACGGGGCTACACCTTC
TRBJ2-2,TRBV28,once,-,CASSLVGAMRGTGELFF,TGTGCCAGCAGCCTCGTCGGGGCCATGCGAGGAACCGGGGAGCTGTTTTTT
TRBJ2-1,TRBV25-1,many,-,CASLTGNEQFF,TGTGCCAGCCTAACCGGCAATGAGCAGTTCTTC
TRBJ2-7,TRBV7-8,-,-,CASSLSDASYEQYF,TGTGCCAGCAGCTTGTCCGATGCATCCTACGAGCAGTACTTC
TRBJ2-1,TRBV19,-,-,CASSIQGNEQFF,TGTGCCAGTAGTATACAGGGGAATGAGCAGTTCTTC
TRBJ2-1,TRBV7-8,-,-,CASSLRSVSYNEQFF,TGTGCCAGCAGCTTAAGAAGCGTATCCTACAATGAGCAGTTCTTC
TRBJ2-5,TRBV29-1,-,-,CSATMGGETQYF,TGCAGCGCTACGATGGGGGGAGAGACCCAGTACTTC
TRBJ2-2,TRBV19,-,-,CATQGMDVTGELFF,TGTGCCACCCAAGGTATGGATGTCACCGGGGAGCTGTTTTTT